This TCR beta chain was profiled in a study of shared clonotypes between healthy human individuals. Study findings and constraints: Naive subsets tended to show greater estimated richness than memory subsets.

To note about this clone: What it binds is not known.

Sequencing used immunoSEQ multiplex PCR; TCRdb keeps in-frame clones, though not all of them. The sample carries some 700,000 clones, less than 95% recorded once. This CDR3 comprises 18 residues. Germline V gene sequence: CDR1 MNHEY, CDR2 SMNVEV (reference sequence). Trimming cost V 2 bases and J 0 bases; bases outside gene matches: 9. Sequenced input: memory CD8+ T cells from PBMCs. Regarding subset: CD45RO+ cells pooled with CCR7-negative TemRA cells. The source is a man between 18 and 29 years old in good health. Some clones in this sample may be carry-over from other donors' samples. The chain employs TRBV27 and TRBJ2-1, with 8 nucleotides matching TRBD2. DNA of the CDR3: TGTGCCAGCAGTTTAGTGGACACTAGCGGACCCTCCTACAATGAGCAGTTCTTC. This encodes CASSLVDTSGPSYNEQFF.